The 27 T cell receptor beta chains presented below share a single source sample, sequenced in a study of TIL therapy for anti-PD-1-resistant metastatic lung cancer. As for time point: pre-treatment sample, taken before nivolumab and TIL therapy. This was the immunoSEQ v3 assay. Method: immunoSEQ multiplex PCR; TCRdb's copy keeps in-frame clones and lacks some. Of about 60,000 clones listed, around 90% are singletons. Sequencing used blood, obtained at baseline. Receptors were obtained from a person aged 25 to 85 with non-small cell lung cancer.

The genes are TRBV6-5 and TRBJ2-7; D is unclear. V was cut by 2 bases and J by 6 bases, with 11 bases left in between. The CDR3 length is 13 residues. CDR1 is MNHEY, CDR2 SVGAGI, per germline. CDR3 sequence: CASSYVRGSEQYF. CDR3 nucleotides: TGTGCCAGCAGTTACGTCCGTGGCAGCGAGCAGTACTTC.

A few counts support this clone. V gene TRBV18 combines with J gene TRBJ2-2; D is undetermined. The CDR3 has 14 amino acids. Deletions cut 2 bases from V and 2 bases from J, with 6 bases between. Germline loops: CDR1 KGHSH, CDR2 LQKENI. For the CDR3, the DNA is TGTGCCAGCTCACCAAACCATAACACCGGGGAGCTGTTTTTT. Its protein is CASSPNHNTGELFF.

The chain combines TRBV25-1 with TRBJ2-1, with D possibly being TRBD2 (5 bases). The CDR3 is 15 amino acids. The germline gives CDR1 MGHDK, CDR2 SYGVNS. With 5 bases removed from V and 3 bases from J, the gap between germline ends came to 14 bases. The CDR3: CASSKEVRLYNEQFF. CDR3 nucleotide sequence: TGTGCCAGCAGTAAGGAGGTCCGCCTCTACAATGAGCAGTTCTTC.

The rearrangement links TRBV6-2 or TRBV6-3 to TRBJ1-2, with D tentatively TRBD1 (6 bases). V was pared by 5 bases and J by 8 bases, with 27 bases between. Germline V gives CDR1 MNHEY, CDR2 SVGEGT. The CDR3 is 17 residues long. The CDR3 nucleotides are TGTGCCAGCAGTCCGCCTCGAGGGTTCGGGGGCGCCGGAGGCTACACCTTC. This sequence encodes CASSPPRGFGGAGGYTF.

The chain joins TRBV3-1 (or the pseudogene TRBV3-2) to TRBJ2-2, with 9 bases identical to TRBD1. Germline V gives CDR1 LGHDT, CDR2 YNNKEL (reference sequence). The length of the CDR3 is 16 residues. The V gene end was trimmed by 2 bases and the J gene end by 4 bases; junction bases not matched to a gene: 5. CDR3 DNA: TGTGCCAGCAGCCAACGCGGGACAGGGCTCACCGGGGAGCTGTTTTTT. This translates into CASSQRGTGLTGELFF.

The chain employs TRBV5-1 and TRBJ2-1; weak D call: TRBD2 (6 bases). This CDR3 is built from 13 residues. Germline V gene sequence: CDR1 SGHRS, CDR2 YFSETQ. The ends were cut back, 4 bases at V and 6 bases at J, with 11 bases in the middle. The CDR3 DNA sequence: TGCGCCAGCAGCATACTAGCCAGCAATGAGCAGTTCTTC. Encoded protein: CASSILASNEQFF.

This clone has a handful of counts. The chain has TRBV11-2 and TRBJ1-6; 8 bases are a match to TRBD1. The CDR3 extends over 15 amino acids. CDR1 is SGHAT and CDR2 is FQNNGV in the germline V gene. Trimming removed 5 bases from V and 9 bases from J; junction bases left unmatched: 9. CDR3 coding DNA: TGTGCCAGCAGCAAAGGACAGGGACCCTCTTCACCCCTCCACTTT. This gives the protein CASSKGQGPSSPLHF. The variable domain in full, completed from reference TRBV11-2 and TRBJ1-6, reads EAGVAQSPRYKIIEKRQSVAFWCNPISGHATLYWYQQILGQGPKLLIQFQNNGVVDDSQLPKDRFSAERLKGVDSTLKIQPAKLEDSAVYLCASSKGQGPSSPLHFGNGTRLTVT.

This clone was recorded only once. The V gene is TRBV11-2, the J gene TRBJ2-1, with D maybe TRBD2 (6 bases). The germline V gene has CDR1 SGHAT and CDR2 FQNNGV. The CDR3 covers 12 residues. The V and J ends lost 0 bases and 12 bases respectively, with 9 bases between them. CDR3 DNA sequence: TGTGCCAGCAGCTTAGAGGGGGGACGGCAGTTCTTC. Protein: CASSLEGGRQFF.

This clone was seen only once. The chain has TRBV20-1 and TRBJ1-4, with D maybe TRBD1 (5 bases). CDR1 and CDR2 (germline): DFQATT, SNEGSKA (reference sequence). V was trimmed by 3 bases and J by 3 bases, leaving 11 bases between them. The length of the CDR3 is 14 residues. The CDR3 DNA follows: TGCAGTGCTAGTTCAGGGAGGTCTAATGAAAAACTGTTTTTT. Translation: CSASSGRSNEKLFF.

A few counts support this clone. This CDR3 is CASSYRDPEQYF. In DNA, the CDR3 is TGTGCCAGCAGCTATCGGGACCCCGAGCAGTACTTC. The chain combines TRBV28 with TRBJ2-7; either TRBD1 or TRBD2 may supply D (5 bases each). V was pared by 6 bases and J by 6 bases, with 12 bases between. The CDR3 contains 12 residues. Germline V gene sequence: CDR1 MDHEN, CDR2 SYDVKM.

The V and J genes are TRBV28 and TRBJ2-1; D is ambiguous. The V end was cut by 7 bases, the J end by 6 bases, with 13 bases between. The length of the CDR3 is 13 residues. The V gene's germline CDR1 is MDHEN and CDR2 SYDVKM. The CDR3 region is CASNLGPSNEQFF. CDR3 bases: TGTGCCAGCAACTTAGGCCCAAGCAATGAGCAGTTCTTC.

This chain joins TRBV19 and TRBJ2-1; D tentatively reads TRBD1 or TRBD2 (5 bases each). The CDR3 loop spans 15 amino acids. From germline, CDR1 is LNHDA and CDR2 SQIVND (reference sequence). The germline V and J ends were trimmed by 5 bases and 0 bases, with 11 bases remaining between them. Here the CDR3 DNA reads TGTGCCAGTAGTCGGGGCTACCTCTCCTACAATGAGCAGTTCTTC. Encoded protein: CASSRGYLSYNEQFF.

In this sample, this clone turned up a few times. The rearrangement links TRBV19 to TRBJ1-5, with D possibly being TRBD1 (5 bases). This CDR3 has 16 residues. The germline CDR1 and CDR2 sequences are LNHDA and SQIVND (reference sequence). The V and J ends lost 3 bases and 1 base respectively, with 13 bases between them. CDR3 protein: CASSIFGGRSNQPQHF. Written as DNA, the CDR3 is TGTGCCAGTAGTATTTTTGGGGGACGGAGCAATCAGCCCCAGCATTTT. Combining the CDR3 with reference TRBV19 and TRBJ1-5 gives the whole variable domain DGGITQSPKYLFRKEGQNVTLSCEQNLNHDAMYWYRQDPGQGLRLIYYSQIVNDFQKGDIAEGYSVSREKKESFPLTVTSAQKNPTAFYLCASSIFGGRSNQPQHFGDGTRLSIL.

The chain has TRBV14 and TRBJ2-3; 8 nucleotides match TRBD2. Trimming cost V 4 bases and J 7 bases; bases outside gene matches: 13. Per the germline V gene, CDR1 is SGHDN and CDR2 is FVKESK. This CDR3 contains 16 residues. The chain's CDR3 is CASSRGLGGGGNTQYF. The DNA of the CDR3 is TGTGCCAGCAGCCGGGGACTAGGGGGGGGCGGAAATACGCAGTATTTT.

The chain employs TRBV7-3 and TRBJ1-2, with D uncertain. Germline assignment: CDR1 SGHTA and CDR2 FQGTGA. The CDR3 runs 14 residues. V was shortened by 2 bases and J by 5 bases, with 12 bases between the two germline ends. CDR3 protein: CASSLGPQMYGYTF. Written as DNA, the CDR3 is TGTGCCAGCAGCTTAGGGCCGCAGATGTATGGCTACACCTTC.

The chain recombines TRBV28 with TRBJ2-7; weak D call: TRBD1 (6 bases). V was trimmed by 10 bases and J by 3 bases, leaving 13 bases between them. This CDR3 comprises 12 residues. Germline loops: CDR1 MDHEN, CDR2 SYDVKM. CDR3 nucleotides: TGTGCCACCAGACAGGAACGCTACGAGCAGTACTTC. Protein: CATRQERYEQYF.

The chain is built from TRBV5-8 and TRBJ2-3; the D is unclear. This CDR3 is built from 12 residues. V was clipped by 0 bases and J by 5 bases, with 4 bases between them. Germline assignment: CDR1 SGHTS and CDR2 YDEGEE. CDR3: CASSLVRDTQYF. The CDR3 DNA reads TGTGCCAGCAGCTTGGTCAGAGATACGCAGTATTTT. Filled out from reference TRBV5-8 and TRBJ2-3, the complete variable domain reads EAGVTQSPTHLIKTRGQQATLRCSPISGHTSVYWYQQALGLGLQFLLWYDEGEERNRGNFPPRFSGRQFPNYSSELNVNALELEDSALYLCASSLVRDTQYFGPGTRLTVL.

The J gene is TRBJ1-3, the V gene TRBV27; the match to TRBD1 covers 7 bases. Trimming at V came to 5 bases and at J to 0 bases, leaving 10 bases not matched to a gene. The CDR3 runs 17 residues. The germline CDR1 and CDR2 sequences are MNHEY and SMNVEV (reference sequence). Here the CDR3 reads CASSGRPGQISGNTIYF. CDR3 nucleotides: TGTGCCAGCAGTGGCAGACCGGGACAGATCTCTGGAAACACCATATATTTT.

The chain uses TRBV19 and TRBJ1-2, with D hard to call. CDR3 length: 16 amino acids. Germline V gene sequence: CDR1 LNHDA, CDR2 SQIVND (reference sequence). Trimming shortened V by 1 base and J by 4 bases, and 16 bases separated the two germline ends. CDR3 loop: CASSIVGTGSGYGYTF. For the CDR3, the DNA is TGTGCCAGTAGTATAGTAGGCACGGGTTCCGGCTATGGCTACACCTTC. The full variable domain, with the rest looked up from reference TRBV19 and TRBJ1-2, is DGGITQSPKYLFRKEGQNVTLSCEQNLNHDAMYWYRQDPGQGLRLIYYSQIVNDFQKGDIAEGYSVSREKKESFPLTVTSAQKNPTAFYLCASSIVGTGSGYGYTFGSGTRLTVV.

The chain is built from TRBV27 and TRBJ1-1; D ambiguous. Per the germline V gene, CDR1 is MNHEY and CDR2 is SMNVEV (reference sequence). V lost 3 bases to trimming and J lost 1 base, with 6 bases between them. The CDR3 runs 13 residues. In DNA form, the CDR3 reads TGTGCCAGCAGTTTTGCCGCGAACACTGAAGCTTTCTTT. This sequence encodes CASSFAANTEAFF.

V usage is TRBV4-1 and J usage is TRBJ2-2; the match to TRBD2 covers 12 bases. The CDR3 sequence is 18 residues long. With V trimmed by 4 bases and J by 1 base, 7 bases remained unmatched. Germline lookup yields CDR1 MGHRA and CDR2 YSYEKL. The CDR3 loop reads CASSRMLAGGLNTGELFF. The CDR3 DNA is TGCGCCAGCAGCCGGATGCTAGCGGGAGGGTTGAACACCGGGGAGCTGTTTTTT.

CDR3 loop: CASSDRTGWMGYTF. The CDR3, as DNA: TGTGCCAGCAGCGACCGGACAGGGTGGATGGGCTACACCTTC. The gene calls are TRBV5-8 and TRBJ1-2; 8 bases line up with TRBD1. CDR3 length equals 14 residues. The germline gives CDR1 SGHTS, CDR2 YDEGEE. Trimming removed 4 bases from V and 8 bases from J; junction bases left unmatched: 10. Based on the CDR3 plus reference TRBV5-8 and TRBJ1-2, the full variable domain is EAGVTQSPTHLIKTRGQQATLRCSPISGHTSVYWYQQALGLGLQFLLWYDEGEERNRGNFPPRFSGRQFPNYSSELNVNALELEDSALYLCASSDRTGWMGYTFGSGTRLTVV.

This clone was counted a single time. The chain joins TRBV28 to TRBJ1-3; D is ambiguous. V shed 9 bases and J shed 4 bases, with 10 bases lying between them. The CDR3 is 12 residues long. Germline CDR1 and CDR2: MDHEN and SYDVKM. The CDR3 bases are TGTGCCAGTTGGACGTCCGGAAACACCATATATTTT. It codes for CASWTSGNTIYF. The variable domain in full, completed from reference TRBV28 and TRBJ1-3, reads DVKVTQSSRYLVKRTGEKVFLECVQDMDHENMFWYRQDPGLGLRLIYFSYDVKMKEKGDIPEGYSVSREKKERFSLILESASTNQTSMYLCASWTSGNTIYFGEGSWLTVV.

This clone was seen only a few times. V usage is TRBV27 and J usage is TRBJ2-1, with D uncertain. V was clipped by 5 bases and J by 8 bases, with 13 bases between them. The germline CDR1 and CDR2 sequences are MNHEY and SMNVEV (reference sequence). The CDR3 length is 13 residues. The CDR3 is CASSRDLLYEQFF. CDR3 nucleotides: TGTGCCAGCAGTCGCGACCTTCTTTATGAGCAGTTCTTC.

The V and J genes are TRBV19 and TRBJ1-1, with D possibly matching TRBD1 (6 bases). The CDR3 is 13 amino acids. V lost 5 bases to trimming and J lost 8 bases, with 15 bases between them. Looked up from germline, CDR1 is LNHDA and CDR2 is SQIVND (reference sequence). In DNA, the CDR3 is TGTGCCAGTAGTCCCTATGGGGGCGCAGAAGCTTTCTTT. Its protein is CASSPYGGAEAFF.

This clone is a singleton in its sample. The rearrangement joins TRBV4-1 to TRBJ2-1; TRBD1 might be the D (6 bases). Germline loops: CDR1 MGHRA, CDR2 YSYEKL. The length of the CDR3 is 16 residues. Trimming removed 7 bases at V and 0 bases at J, with 16 bases between. CDR3 bases: TGCGCCAGCAAGACCTTACCGGACAGCTCCTACAATGAGCAGTTCTTC. Residues: CASKTLPDSSYNEQFF.

The rearrangement joins TRBV7-6 to TRBJ2-7, with D unclear. The CDR3 covers 15 residues. The germline CDR1 and CDR2 sequences are SGHVS and FNYEAQ. V was trimmed by 1 base and J by 0 bases, leaving 10 bases between them. CDR3 sequence (DNA): TGTGCCAGCAGCTTAGGGACGGGCTACTCCTACGAGCAGTACTTC. Translating gives CASSLGTGYSYEQYF.